These T cell receptor beta chains were read from a single sample in a study of cytomegalovirus exposure and HLA in healthy donors. Sequencing was performed with immunoSEQ multiplex PCR; in TCRdb, only in-frame clones are kept and a portion is missing. This sample has roughly 150,000 clones, with 85% to 95% found just once. Source material: PBMCs. Source of these receptors: a man between 18 and 35 years old in good health and CMV-seropositive. Each CDR3 is given with its conserved first and last residue. D genes are given only for firm matches. Part of the rows lack a size; the others show once, few, many or a class for expanded clones.

clone size: once; V gene: TRBV23-1; D gene: .; J gene: TRBJ1-1; CDR3 protein: CASSQSRSTEAFF; CDR3 DNA: TGCGCCAGCAGTCAATCGAGAAGCACTGAAGCTTTCTTT
clone size: .; V gene: TRBV6-1; D gene: .; J gene: TRBJ2-7; CDR3 protein: CASSESGPRRDVYEQYF; CDR3 DNA: TGTGCCAGCAGTGAAAGCGGGCCTAGGCGGGACGTCTACGAGCAGTACTTC
clone size: .; V gene: TRBV9; D gene: TRBD2; J gene: TRBJ2-2; CDR3 protein: CASSVGGGRNTGELFF; CDR3 DNA: TGTGCCAGCAGCGTAGGCGGCGGGAGGAACACCGGGGAGCTGTTTTTT
clone size: .; V gene: TRBV2; D gene: TRBD1; J gene: TRBJ1-5; CDR3 protein: CASRDRGSNQPQHF; CDR3 DNA: TGTGCCAGCAGAGACAGGGGTAGCAATCAGCCCCAGCATTTT
clone size: once; V gene: TRBV5-1; D gene: TRBD1; J gene: TRBJ2-7; CDR3 protein: CASSLGQGVFYEQYF; CDR3 DNA: TGCGCCAGCAGCCTGGGACAGGGGGTTTTCTACGAGCAGTACTTC
clone size: .; V gene: TRBV4-1; D gene: TRBD1; J gene: TRBJ2-7; CDR3 protein: CASSITGTASYEQYF; CDR3 DNA: TGCGCCAGCAGCATCACCGGGACAGCATCCTACGAGCAGTACTTC
clone size: .; V gene: TRBV13; D gene: TRBD2; J gene: TRBJ2-2; CDR3 protein: CASSPQREYTGELFF; CDR3 DNA: TGTGCCAGCAGTCCTCAGCGGGAGTACACCGGGGAGCTGTTTTTT
clone size: .; V gene: TRBV18; D gene: TRBD1; J gene: TRBJ1-3; CDR3 protein: CASSPSEGANGNTIYF; CDR3 DNA: TGTGCCAGCTCACCATCCGAGGGGGCGAATGGAAACACCATATATTTT
clone size: .; V gene: TRBV6-6; D gene: .; J gene: TRBJ2-7; CDR3 protein: CASSYFGQESSYEQYF; CDR3 DNA: TGTGCCAGCAGTTACTTCGGCCAGGAAAGCTCCTACGAGCAGTACTTC
clone size: .; V gene: TRBV2; D gene: TRBD2; J gene: TRBJ2-5; CDR3 protein: CASERLAGVLRETQYF; CDR3 DNA: TGTGCCAGCGAAAGACTAGCGGGAGTCCTCCGGGAGACCCAGTACTTC
clone size: .; V gene: TRBV10-1; D gene: .; J gene: TRBJ2-5; CDR3 protein: CASSDYRGGKETQYF; CDR3 DNA: TGCGCCAGCAGTGATTACAGGGGAGGCAAAGAGACCCAGTACTTC
clone size: .; V gene: TRBV10-2; D gene: TRBD2; J gene: TRBJ2-3; CDR3 protein: CASSPLAGEGTQYF; CDR3 DNA: TGCGCCAGCAGCCCACTAGCGGGAGAGGGTACGCAGTATTTT
clone size: .; V gene: TRBV6-6; D gene: TRBD1; J gene: TRBJ1-5; CDR3 protein: CASTTRDRAQPQHF; CDR3 DNA: TGTGCCAGCACTACCAGGGACAGGGCGCAGCCCCAGCATTTT
clone size: .; V gene: TRBV5-6; D gene: TRBD1; J gene: TRBJ2-2; CDR3 protein: CASSYITRQGGTGELFF; CDR3 DNA: TGTGCCAGCAGCTACATCACCCGACAGGGCGGCACCGGGGAGCTGTTTTTT
clone size: .; V gene: TRBV5-1; D gene: .; J gene: TRBJ1-5; CDR3 protein: CASSLSGNSNQPQHF; CDR3 DNA: TGCGCCAGCAGCTTGTCAGGGAATAGCAATCAGCCCCAGCATTTT
clone size: .; V gene: TRBV5-4; D gene: .; J gene: TRBJ2-7; CDR3 protein: CASGPGTDIYEQYF; CDR3 DNA: TGTGCCAGCGGACCGGGGACTGATATTTACGAGCAGTACTTC
clone size: once; V gene: TRBV9; D gene: TRBD1; J gene: TRBJ1-1; CDR3 protein: CASSGPDRGTEAFF; CDR3 DNA: TGTGCCAGCAGCGGACCCGACAGGGGGACTGAAGCTTTCTTT
clone size: .; V gene: TRBV21-1; D gene: .; J gene: TRBJ1-2; CDR3 protein: CASSKKLVGYTF; CDR3 DNA: TGTGCCAGCAGCAAAAAACTGGTTGGCTACACCTTC
clone size: .; V gene: TRBV2; D gene: TRBD2; J gene: TRBJ2-1; CDR3 protein: CASRTRGYNEQFF; CDR3 DNA: TGTGCCAGTCGGACTAGGGGCTACAATGAGCAGTTCTTC
clone size: .; V gene: TRBV11-3; D gene: TRBD2; J gene: TRBJ2-7; CDR3 protein: CASSPAGLAEGAQYF; CDR3 DNA: TGTGCCAGCAGCCCCGCGGGACTAGCAGAAGGCGCGCAGTACTTC
clone size: .; V gene: TRBV2; D gene: .; J gene: TRBJ2-6; CDR3 protein: CASSGGRTTGANVLTF; CDR3 DNA: TGTGCCAGCAGTGGGGGCAGGACCACTGGGGCCAACGTCCTGACTTTC
clone size: .; V gene: TRBV7-7; D gene: .; J gene: TRBJ1-1; CDR3 protein: CASSLGAGENTEAFF; CDR3 DNA: TGTGCTAGCAGCTTAGGGGCAGGGGAGAACACTGAAGCTTTCTTT
clone size: .; V gene: TRBV29-1; D gene: TRBD1; J gene: TRBJ2-1; CDR3 protein: CSDTTGIDGPQFF; CDR3 DNA: TGCAGCGACACGACAGGGATCGATGGCCCGCAGTTCTTC